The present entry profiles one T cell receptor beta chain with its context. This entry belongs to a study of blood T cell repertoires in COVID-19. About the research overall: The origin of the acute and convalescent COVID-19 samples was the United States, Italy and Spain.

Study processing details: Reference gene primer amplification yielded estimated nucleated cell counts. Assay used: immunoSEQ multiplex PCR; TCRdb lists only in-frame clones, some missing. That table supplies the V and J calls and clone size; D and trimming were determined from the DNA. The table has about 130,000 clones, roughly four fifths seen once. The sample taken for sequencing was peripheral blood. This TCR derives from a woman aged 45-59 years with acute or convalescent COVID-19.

The CDR3 protein is CASSLAGSGVTYEQYF. The CDR3 DNA reads TGTGCCAGCAGCTTAGCTGGATCCGGGGTGACCTACGAGCAGTACTTC. The gene calls are TRBV11-1 and TRBJ2-7; D is possibly TRBD2 (5 bases). The CDR3 contains 16 residues. Germline V gives CDR1 SGHAT, CDR2 FQDESV (reference sequence). V was clipped by 0 bases and J by 2 bases, with 14 bases between them.